This T cell receptor beta chain comes out of a study of blood T cell repertoires in COVID-19. Study summary: Spain, Italy and the United States supplied samples that represented acute and convalescent COVID-19. The analysed material was cDNA or gDNA that came from T cells, B-cell-depleted T cells, or PBMCs.

CDR1 and CDR2 from the germline V gene are SGHTA and FQGNSA. The CDR3 is made up of 13 amino acids. V was pared by 5 bases and J by 6 bases, with 4 bases of the junction left unmatched. Original data processing: Using reference gene primer amplification, nucleated cell counts were estimated. Produced via immunoSEQ multiplex PCR; TCRdb's table is partial and in-frame only. That table gives V, J and clone size, and the DNA gave D and trimming. The data contain tens of thousands of clones, around 90% of them singletons. This clone occurred once. The V call is TRBV7-2, the J call TRBJ1-1; TRBD1 agrees at 9 bases. Specimen: peripheral blood. The receptor comes from an elderly man with acute or convalescent COVID-19. The DNA of the CDR3 is TGTGCCAGCAGCGTCCGGGACAGGGCTGAAGCTTTCTTT. Its translation is CASSVRDRAEAFF.